This T cell receptor (beta chain) was sequenced in a study of blood T cell repertoires in COVID-19. Study summary: COVID-19 samples from acute and convalescent phases originated in the United States, Italy and Spain. PBMCs, B-cell-depleted T cells, or T cells were the source of the cDNA or gDNA that made up the material.

Under the authors' procedure: Estimation of nucleated cell counts relied on the amplification of reference gene primers. Clones were sequenced by immunoSEQ multiplex PCR, and TCRdb holds only the in-frame ones, with some missing. V, J and clone size are taken as reported in that table, and D and trimming were inferred from the DNA itself. There are 180,000 or so clones in the sample; 90% occur only once, and about 0.58% lies in the top ten. The sequencing sample was made of peripheral blood. This TCR was recovered from a man aged 50-60 years with acute or convalescent COVID-19.

This CDR3 is CASARGLFSGNTIYF. The DNA of the CDR3 is TGTGCCAGCGCAAGAGGACTGTTCTCTGGAAACACCATATATTTT. This chain joins TRBV3-1 (or the pseudogene TRBV3-2) and TRBJ1-3; D not certain. Trimming removed 8 bases at V and 0 bases at J, with 14 bases between. Germline CDR1 is LGHDT and CDR2 is YNNKEL (reference sequence). This CDR3 spans 15 amino acids.